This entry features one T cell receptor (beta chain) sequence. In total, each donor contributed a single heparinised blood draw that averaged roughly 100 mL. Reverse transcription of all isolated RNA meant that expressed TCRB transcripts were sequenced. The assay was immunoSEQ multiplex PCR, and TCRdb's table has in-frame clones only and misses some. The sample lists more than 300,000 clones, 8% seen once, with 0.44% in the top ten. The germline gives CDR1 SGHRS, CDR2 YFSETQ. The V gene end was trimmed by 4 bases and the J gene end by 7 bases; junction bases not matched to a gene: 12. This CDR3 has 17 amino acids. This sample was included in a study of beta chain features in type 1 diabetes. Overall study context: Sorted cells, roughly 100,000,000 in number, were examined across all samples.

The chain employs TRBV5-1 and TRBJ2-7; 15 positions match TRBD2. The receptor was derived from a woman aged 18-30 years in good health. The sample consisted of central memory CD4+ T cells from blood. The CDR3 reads CASSTSQGLAGGGEQYF. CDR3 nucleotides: TGCGCCAGCAGCACCTCCCAGGGACTAGCGGGAGGTGGGGAGCAGTACTTC.